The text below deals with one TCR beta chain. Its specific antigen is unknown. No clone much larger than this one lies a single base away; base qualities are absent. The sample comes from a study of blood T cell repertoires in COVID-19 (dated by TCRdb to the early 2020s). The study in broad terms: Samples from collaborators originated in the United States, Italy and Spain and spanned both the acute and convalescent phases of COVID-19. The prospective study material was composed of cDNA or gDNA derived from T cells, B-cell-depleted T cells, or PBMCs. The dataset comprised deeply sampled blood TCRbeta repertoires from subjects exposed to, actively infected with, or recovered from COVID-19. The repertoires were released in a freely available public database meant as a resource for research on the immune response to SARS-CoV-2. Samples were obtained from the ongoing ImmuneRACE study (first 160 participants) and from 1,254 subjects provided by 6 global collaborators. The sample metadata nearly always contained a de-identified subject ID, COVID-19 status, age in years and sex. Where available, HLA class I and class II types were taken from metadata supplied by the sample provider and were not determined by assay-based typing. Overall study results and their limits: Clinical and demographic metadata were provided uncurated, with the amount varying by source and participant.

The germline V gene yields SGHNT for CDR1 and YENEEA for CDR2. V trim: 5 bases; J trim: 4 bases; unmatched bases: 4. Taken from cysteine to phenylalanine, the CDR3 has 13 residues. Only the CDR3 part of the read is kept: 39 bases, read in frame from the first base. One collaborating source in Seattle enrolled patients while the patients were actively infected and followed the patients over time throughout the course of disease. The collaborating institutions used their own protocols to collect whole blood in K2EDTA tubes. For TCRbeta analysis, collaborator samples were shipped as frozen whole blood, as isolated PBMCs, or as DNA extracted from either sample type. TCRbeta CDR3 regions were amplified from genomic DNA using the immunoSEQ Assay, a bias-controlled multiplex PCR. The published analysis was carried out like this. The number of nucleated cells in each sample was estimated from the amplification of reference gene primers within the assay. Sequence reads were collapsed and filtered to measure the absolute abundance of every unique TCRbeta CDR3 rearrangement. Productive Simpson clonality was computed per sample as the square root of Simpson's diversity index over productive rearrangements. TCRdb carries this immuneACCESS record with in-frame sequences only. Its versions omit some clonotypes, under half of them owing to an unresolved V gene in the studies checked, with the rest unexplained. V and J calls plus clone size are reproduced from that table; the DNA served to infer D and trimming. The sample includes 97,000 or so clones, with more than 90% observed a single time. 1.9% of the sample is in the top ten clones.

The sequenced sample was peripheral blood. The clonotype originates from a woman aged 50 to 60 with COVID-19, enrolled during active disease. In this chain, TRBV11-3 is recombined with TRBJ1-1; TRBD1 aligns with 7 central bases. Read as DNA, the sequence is TGTGCCAGCAGCCAGGGGGGCCTCACTGAAGCTTTCTTT. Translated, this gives CASSQGGLTEAFF.